Shown below are 10 T cell receptor beta chains from a single sample sequenced in a study of shared clonotypes between healthy human individuals (dated by TCRdb to 2020 to 2022). For the CD8 naive samples, CD45RO-negative cells were positively selected for CCR7, yielding a CD45RA+CCR7+ population from which TemRA cells were excluded. Libraries were constructed by the immunoSEQ multiplex PCR assay. TCRdb stores this immuneACCESS table with in-frame sequences only. Part of the clones is absent; in the studies checked, under half of the shortfall reflects unresolved V genes, and no reason is known for the rest. For this sample the table gives 560,000 or so clones, of which approximately 96% were detected only once. 0.11% of the sample belongs to the ten largest clones. The source material was naive CD8+ T cells sorted from blood. The cell subset or site label, read with the paper, signifies: CD45RA+CCR7+. These receptors came from a woman between 25 and 40 years old in good health.

This chain connects TRBV29-1 to TRBJ2-7, with D possibly matching TRBD1 (6 bases). Germline CDR1 reads SQVTM; CDR2 reads ANQGSEA. The CDR3 is made up of 15 amino acids. V dropped 4 bases and J dropped 1 base, with 17 bases sitting between them. The chain's CDR3 is CSVGGVGTFSYEQYF. CDR3 nucleotides: TGCAGCGTTGGGGGAGTTGGGACATTTTCCTACGAGCAGTACTTC.

The CDR3 sequence: CASSSAGADTQYF. CDR3 coding DNA: TGTGCCAGCAGCTCGGCGGGGGCAGATACGCAGTATTTT. The chain employs TRBV9 and TRBJ2-3; 7 bases agree with TRBD2. CDR3 length equals 13 residues. V trimming: 4 bases; J trimming: 4 bases; junction bases outside the gene matches: 3. The germline V gene encodes CDR1 SGDLS and CDR2 YYNGEE.

The J gene is TRBJ1-3, the V gene TRBV6-4; unclear D gene. With 6 bases removed from V and 4 bases from J, the gap between germline ends came to 13 bases. The CDR3 consists of 14 residues. Germline V gene lookup returns CDR1 MRHNA and CDR2 SNTAGT. CDR3 coding DNA: TGTGCCAGCAGAGGCTCGGGATTCGGAAACACCATATATTTT. This sequence encodes CASRGSGFGNTIYF.

The chain joins TRBV27 to TRBJ2-5, with D possibly being TRBD1 (6 bases). This CDR3 spans 15 amino acids. Germline CDR1 MNHEY, CDR2 SMNVEV (reference sequence). Trimming removed 6 bases from V and 7 bases from J, with 21 bases in between. The CDR3 bases are TGTGCCAGCAGACTGGGGGCTCCCGAGTGGGGGACCCAGTACTTC. It specifies CASRLGAPEWGTQYF.

The chain couples TRBV20-1 to TRBJ2-1; D is unclear. The length of the CDR3 is 10 residues. Germline CDR1 reads DFQATT; CDR2 reads SNEGSKA (reference sequence). V was pared by 5 bases and J by 8 bases, with 7 bases between. This CDR3 reads CSAPSHEQFF. CDR3 in DNA: TGCAGTGCTCCCTCCCATGAGCAGTTCTTC.

The rearrangement links TRBV10-3 to TRBJ2-3; D unclear. In germline, CDR1 is ENHRY, CDR2 SYGVKD. Trimming stripped 2 bases from V and 5 bases from J, with 17 bases between. The CDR3 runs 16 residues. The CDR3 loop reads CAISEEAQSRRDTQYF. As DNA, the CDR3 is TGTGCCATCAGTGAGGAAGCGCAATCTCGGAGAGATACGCAGTATTTT.

J is TRBJ2-3 and V is TRBV9, with D perhaps matching TRBD2 (6 bases). V lost 2 bases and J 1 base, leaving 11 bases between the germline ends. CDR1 is SGDLS, CDR2 YYNGEE, per germline. This CDR3 is 15 amino acids long. CDR3 residues: CASSVSIAGTDTQYF. The CDR3, as DNA: TGTGCCAGCAGCGTTTCTATAGCGGGCACAGATACGCAGTATTTT.

The chain carries TRBV28 and TRBJ1-1; D possibly corresponds to TRBD1 (5 bases). V was clipped by 2 bases and J by 4 bases, with 11 bases between them. The germline V gene has CDR1 MDHEN and CDR2 SYDVKM. This CDR3 is built from 14 residues. The CDR3 DNA is TGTGCCAGCAGTTTAGGTAGGGGATTCACTGAAGCTTTCTTT. It codes for CASSLGRGFTEAFF.

This clone occurred once. The chain couples TRBV15 to TRBJ2-1, with D hard to call. From germline, CDR1 is LNHNV and CDR2 YYDKDF (reference sequence). CDR3 length equals 11 residues. V lost 8 bases and J lost 4, with 6 bases in between. In DNA form, the CDR3 reads TGTGCCACCGCCCTTTACAATGAGCAGTTCTTC. Its translation: CATALYNEQFF.

The chain carries TRBV28 and TRBJ2-7, with a weak D call TRBD2 (5 bases). The CDR3 consists of 14 residues. Trimming took off 8 bases at V and 2 bases at J, with 16 bases between the two ends. Germline-derived CDR1 and CDR2 are MDHEN and SYDVKM. The CDR3 loop reads CASHVGDSAYEQYF. The CDR3 region has the DNA TGTGCCAGCCACGTCGGGGATTCTGCCTACGAGCAGTACTTC.